These T cell receptor beta chains were read from a single sample in a study of spatial heterogeneity in lung cancer. Each CDR3 protein is one row after TCRdb ran MiXCR on the 5' RACE reads. Altogether about 92,000 distinct CDR3 sequences are present, 9.5% to 15% being singletons, with the ten largest covering roughly two fifths. This specimen was PBMCs, taken at surgery. The receptors derive from a male donor with early-stage non-small cell lung cancer. The CDR3 runs from the conserved cysteine through the conserved F or W. D genes are given only for firm matches. The listing skips clone size in some rows; elsewhere it reads once, few, many or a size class.

d_call: TRBD1; clone_size: few; v_call: TRBV28; j_call: TRBJ1-2; cdr3_aa: CASGSGTGGGSDGYTF; cdr3_nt: TGTGCCAGCGGATCCGGGACAGGGGGCGGGTCGGATGGCTACACCTTC
d_call: TRBD1; clone_size: NA; v_call: TRBV5-1; j_call: TRBJ1-5; cdr3_aa: CASSLQTGANQPQHF; cdr3_nt: TGCGCCAGCAGCTTACAGACAGGGGCCAATCAGCCCCAGCATTTT
d_call: NA; clone_size: NA; v_call: TRBV5-1; j_call: TRBJ2-1; cdr3_aa: CASSFEGAIYNEQFF; cdr3_nt: TGCGCCAGCAGCTTCGAAGGGGCCATATACAATGAGCAGTTCTTC
d_call: NA; clone_size: NA; v_call: TRBV2; j_call: TRBJ1-1; cdr3_aa: CASTFVTNTEAFF; cdr3_nt: TGTGCCAGCACTTTCGTTACGAACACTGAAGCTTTCTTT
d_call: NA; clone_size: few; v_call: TRBV28; j_call: TRBJ2-5; cdr3_aa: CASSDPGIRETQYF; cdr3_nt: TGTGCCAGCAGTGATCCAGGGATTAGGGAGACCCAGTACTTC
d_call: TRBD1; clone_size: NA; v_call: TRBV7-6; j_call: TRBJ1-5; cdr3_aa: CASSLARSPQGLHF; cdr3_nt: TGTGCCAGCAGCTTAGCGCGGTCCCCACAGGGGCTGCATTTT
d_call: NA; clone_size: few; v_call: TRBV2; j_call: TRBJ2-7; cdr3_aa: CASNMDSYEQYF; cdr3_nt: TGTGCCAGCAACATGGATTCCTACGAGCAGTACTTC
d_call: NA; clone_size: NA; v_call: TRBV5-1; j_call: TRBJ2-5; cdr3_aa: CASSLVSGFGETQYF; cdr3_nt: TGCGCCAGCAGCTTGGTTTCAGGGTTCGGAGAGACCCAGTACTTC
d_call: TRBD1; clone_size: many; v_call: TRBV14; j_call: TRBJ1-6; cdr3_aa: CASSDRDRGIYYNSPLHF; cdr3_nt: TGTGCCAGCAGCGACCGGGACAGGGGCATTTATTATAATTCACCCCTCCACTTT
d_call: TRBD1; clone_size: NA; v_call: TRBV18; j_call: TRBJ2-7; cdr3_aa: CASSPGQGNEQYF; cdr3_nt: TGTGCCAGCTCACCGGGACAGGGAAACGAGCAGTACTTC